The TCR beta chain described here comes from a study of shared clonotypes between healthy human individuals. The wider study: CD8 memory received one plate per donor, CD8 naive two, CD4 memory three and CD4 naive three. Study observations and caveats: Few donors limited the genetic and exposure-history diversity represented.

Naive CD8 cells comprised CD45RO-negative, CCR7-positively selected cells, excluding terminally differentiated effector memory CD45RA+ cells. A note on this clone: Its antigen is currently unknown. Other DNA sequences in this sample translate to the same CDR3.

The CDR3 covers 13 residues. The germline V gene encodes CDR1 SGHAT and CDR2 FQNNGV. V lost 1 base and J lost 4, with 5 bases in between. Some clones are missing from TCRdb's copy, which holds only in-frame ones; the method was immunoSEQ multiplex PCR. This sample carries about 2.1 million clones, around 93% of them seen once, and the ten largest clones take approximately 1.7%. The V and J genes are TRBV11-2 and TRBJ1-5; D is uncertain. Specimen: naive CD8+ T cells from PBMCs. This TCR derives from a man between 18 and 29 years old in good health. Some clones in this sample may be carry-over from other donors' samples. The CDR3 DNA follows: TGTGCCAGCAGCTTAGGACTGAATCAGCCCCAGCATTTT. It yields the protein CASSLGLNQPQHF.